This T cell receptor (beta chain) appears in the sequencing data of a study of T cell repertoires in MIS-A myocarditis. Germline assignment: CDR1 SGHDN and CDR2 FVKESK. The CDR3 runs to 14 residues. After removal of 6 bases from V and 6 bases from J, the junction contained 4 bases not matched to a gene. Only in-frame clones appear in the TCRdb table, and some are missing; sequencing was by immunoSEQ multiplex PCR. Of 10,000 to 13,000 clones detected, roughly 80% appear once; the ten largest clones hold 29%. This TCR was sampled from a man aged 18-30 years with fulminant myocarditis from multisystem inflammatory syndrome in adults (MIS-A) after COVID-19. Material for sequencing was right ventricle heart tissue obtained at autopsy. The rearrangement joins TRBV14 to TRBJ2-2; TRBD1 aligns across 10 bases. CDR3 amino acids: CASRRQGAAGELFF. Here the CDR3 DNA reads TGTGCCAGCAGGCGACAGGGGGCGGCCGGGGAGCTGTTTTTT.